This T cell receptor (beta chain) was profiled in a study of cytomegalovirus exposure and HLA in healthy donors. From germline, CDR1 is GTSNPN and CDR2 SVGIG (reference sequence). The CDR3 consists of 15 residues. Trimming removed 3 bases from V and 1 base from J; junction bases left unmatched: 6. Primers: 60 Vbeta forward and 13 Jbeta reverse. Sequenced by immunoSEQ multiplex PCR; TCRdb stores in-frame clones only, minus some. Of some 150,000 clones in the sample, roughly 78% were seen once. About this clone: What it binds is not known.

General study results and limits: Cytomegalovirus status was reportedly diagnosed by the classifier with high sensitivity and specificity. Rarity marked most TCR sequences, yet some public TCRs occurred in many donors. With DRB1 most and HLA-C fewest, TCR association rates differed between HLA loci in a later analysis. CMV serostatus was the only immune exposure information that was available.

The sequence was collected from a man between 40 and 49 years old in good health and CMV-seropositive. Input material: PBMCs. The gene calls are TRBV30 and TRBJ1-1; TRBD1 agrees at 9 bases. CDR3 bases: TGTGCCTGGAGCACCGGGACAGGGACGAACACTGAAGCTTTCTTT. This codes for CAWSTGTGTNTEAFF.